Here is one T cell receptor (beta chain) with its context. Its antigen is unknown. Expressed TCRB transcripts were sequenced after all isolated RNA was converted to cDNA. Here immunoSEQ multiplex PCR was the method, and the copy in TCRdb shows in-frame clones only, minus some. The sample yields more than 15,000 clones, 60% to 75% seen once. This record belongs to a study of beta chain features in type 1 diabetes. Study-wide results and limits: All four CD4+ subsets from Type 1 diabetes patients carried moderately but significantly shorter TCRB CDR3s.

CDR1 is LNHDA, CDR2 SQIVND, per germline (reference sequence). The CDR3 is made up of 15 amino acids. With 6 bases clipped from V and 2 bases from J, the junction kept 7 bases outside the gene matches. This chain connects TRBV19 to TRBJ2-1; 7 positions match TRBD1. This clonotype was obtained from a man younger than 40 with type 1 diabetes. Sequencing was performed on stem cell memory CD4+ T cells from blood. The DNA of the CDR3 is TGTGCCAGTAGCCCCACAGGGGTACCCTACAATGAGCAGTTCTTC. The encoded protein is CASSPTGVPYNEQFF.